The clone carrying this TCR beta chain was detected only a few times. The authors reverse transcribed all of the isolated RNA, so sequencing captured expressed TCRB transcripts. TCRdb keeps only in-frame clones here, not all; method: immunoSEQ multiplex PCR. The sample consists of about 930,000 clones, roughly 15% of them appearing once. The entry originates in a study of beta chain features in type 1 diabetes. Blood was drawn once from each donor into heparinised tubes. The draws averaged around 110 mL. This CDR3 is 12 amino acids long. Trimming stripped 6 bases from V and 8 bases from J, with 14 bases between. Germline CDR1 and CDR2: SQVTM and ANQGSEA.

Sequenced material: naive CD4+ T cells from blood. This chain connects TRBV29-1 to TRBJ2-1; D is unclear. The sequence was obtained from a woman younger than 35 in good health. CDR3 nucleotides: TGCAGCGTGGCCCCAGACGTCGATGAGCAGTTCTTC. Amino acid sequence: CSVAPDVDEQFF.